A single sample is the source of the 6 T cell receptor beta chains below, sequenced in a study of Ad26.COV2.S vaccination and SARS-CoV-2 variants. The treatment was: 15 to 20 received Ad26.COV2.S at low or high dose, single or two shots; several received placebo; per-sample allocation not given. Sampling was done on day 63 after the first vaccine or placebo injection. Libraries were prepared by immunoSEQ multiplex PCR; TCRdb keeps only in-frame clonotypes and omits some of them. This sample has approximately 420,000 clones, with 70% to 90% found just once. Sequencing used peripheral blood, obtained in a trial of Ad26.COV2.S vaccine versus placebo. Receptors originate from a person aged 18-60 years who received the Ad26.COV2.S COVID-19 vaccine or a placebo.

The genes are TRBV30 and TRBJ2-2; 7 bases match TRBD1. The CDR3 contains 18 residues. V gave up 2 bases and J gave up 5 bases; unmatched junction bases: 17. CDR1 is GTSNPN and CDR2 is SVGIG in the germline V gene (reference sequence). CDR3 nucleotide sequence: TGTGCCTGGAGTCCTACCCTCACCTACAGGGGCGGGACCGGGGAGCTGTTTTTT. Protein: CAWSPTLTYRGGTGELFF. Combining the CDR3 with reference TRBV30 and TRBJ2-2 gives the whole variable domain SQTIHQWPATLVQPVGSPLSLECTVEGTSNPNLYWYRQAAGRGLQLLFYSVGIGQISSEVPQNLSASRPQDRQFILSSKKLLLSDSGFYLCAWSPTLTYRGGTGELFFGEGSRLTVL.

The chain is built from TRBV25-1 and TRBJ2-7; D is unclear. The CDR3 loop spans 11 amino acids. V dropped 4 bases and J dropped 6 bases, with 7 bases sitting between them. Germline V gene sequence: CDR1 MGHDK, CDR2 SYGVNS. CDR3 amino acids: CASSGHREQYF. Here the CDR3 DNA reads TGTGCCAGCAGTGGACATCGCGAGCAGTACTTC.

The chain is built from TRBV4-1 and TRBJ2-5; perhaps TRBD2 as D (5 bases). Between the trimmed V and J ends, which lost 3 bases and 1 base, there was a span of 12 bases. The CDR3 totals 15 residues. Germline-derived CDR1 and CDR2 are MGHRA and YSYEKL. For the CDR3, the DNA is TGCGCCAGCAGCCAGTTAGCCGGGGTCCAAGAGACCCAGTACTTC. Protein product: CASSQLAGVQETQYF.

The genes are TRBV11-2 and TRBJ2-7; 9 bases align to TRBD1. The J segment lost 2 bases and the V segment lost 3 bases, leaving 8 bases of the junction unmatched. The CDR3 length is 16 residues. Germline lookup yields CDR1 SGHAT and CDR2 FQNNGV. This CDR3 is CASSLNPGTGTYEQYF. The DNA for the CDR3 is TGTGCCAGCAGCTTGAATCCGGGGACAGGGACCTACGAGCAGTACTTC. The entire variable domain, with the rest obtained from reference TRBV11-2 and TRBJ2-7, is as follows: EAGVAQSPRYKIIEKRQSVAFWCNPISGHATLYWYQQILGQGPKLLIQFQNNGVVDDSQLPKDRFSAERLKGVDSTLKIQPAKLEDSAVYLCASSLNPGTGTYEQYFGPGTRLTVT.

The chain combines TRBV7-9 with TRBJ2-1; a weak D match, TRBD2 (5 bases). This CDR3 region has 13 residues. Trimming removed 8 bases from V and 3 bases from J, with 11 bases in between. CDR1 is SEHNR, CDR2 FQNEAQ, per germline (reference sequence). The CDR3: CASEGMNYNEQFF. In DNA form, the CDR3 reads TGTGCCAGCGAGGGAATGAACTACAATGAGCAGTTCTTC.

The chain links TRBV19 to TRBJ2-3; D may match TRBD1 or TRBD2 (5 bases each). V was cut by 9 bases and J by 1 base, with 20 bases left in between. Germline CDR1 is LNHDA and CDR2 is SQIVND (reference sequence). The CDR3 loop spans 16 amino acids. The CDR3 loop reads CASDSGSGLGTDTQYF. The CDR3, as DNA: TGTGCCAGCGACAGCGGTTCGGGGTTAGGCACAGATACGCAGTATTTT. The full variable domain, completed using reference TRBV19 and TRBJ2-3, is DGGITQSPKYLFRKEGQNVTLSCEQNLNHDAMYWYRQDPGQGLRLIYYSQIVNDFQKGDIAEGYSVSREKKESFPLTVTSAQKNPTAFYLCASDSGSGLGTDTQYFGPGTRLTVL.